This TCR beta chain is drawn from a study of T cells after yellow fever vaccination. Points from the study as a whole: Most clones from primary vaccination resurfaced after the booster (approximately 96% CD4, approximately 88% CD8).

As for this clonotype: Antigen specificity is unknown.

UMIs were added to TCR cDNA along with a universal primer site when it was made by 5'RACE template switching. MiXCR, applied by TCRdb to the 5' RACE reads, yields one record per CDR3 protein. Counted here are hundreds of thousands of distinct CDR3 sequences, roughly a sixth occurring once; the ten biggest clones make up around 17%. The receptor was derived from a young man who received the YFV17D yellow fever vaccine. The sample here was PBMCs, taken before the yellow fever booster vaccination.

CDR3 coding DNA: TGTGCCATCAGTGCGGGACAGGGTGGGAGCACAGATACGCAGTATTTT. Translating it yields CAISAGQGGSTDTQYF. The V gene is TRBV10-3, the J gene TRBJ2-3; 9 bases fit TRBD1. Germline V gives CDR1 ENHRY, CDR2 SYGVKD. The ends lost 4 bases at V and 0 bases at J; junction bases unmatched: 5. The CDR3 runs 16 residues.